Detailed here is one T cell receptor beta chain. The data belong to a study of sequential checkpoint blockade in melanoma. Across the study: Patients were randomized 1:1 to nivolumab-then-ipilimumab or ipilimumab-then-nivolumab first-line. After both sequences, patients received maintenance nivolumab.

The CDR3 is made up of 17 amino acids. The germline V gene encodes CDR1 MDHEN and CDR2 SYDVKM. V was clipped by 2 bases and J by 5 bases; unmatched bases: 11. Profiled with immunoSEQ multiplex PCR; TCRdb holds only in-frame clones, not every one. The sample includes approximately 12,000 clones, roughly two thirds of them seen just once. Treatment meaning: randomized to nivolumab then ipilimumab (arm A) or the reverse (arm B). Patients had received no earlier DNA-damaging chemotherapy. PBMC sorting kept live CD3+CD8+ cells without CD19 or CD56. This TCR derives from a human donor with melanoma. The sequenced sample was CD8+ T cells sorted from blood (inferred from file names), obtained from a patient given nivolumab and ipilimumab in sequence. The chain joins TRBV28 to TRBJ1-4; 7 bases match TRBD1. The CDR3: CASSLGGTAPENEKLFF. CDR3 bases: TGTGCCAGCAGTTTAGGAGGGACAGCCCCAGAAAATGAAAAACTGTTTTTT.